Sequencing of this TCR beta chain was carried out in a study of post-analysis software for immune sequencing data. The overall study: The study covered relapsing-remitting, secondary progressive and progressive-relapsing courses of multiple sclerosis.

Germline CDR1 is MGHRA and CDR2 is YSYEKL. This CDR3 spans 18 amino acids. With V trimmed by 3 bases and J by 3 bases, 10 bases remained unmatched. Whole-study results and caveats: Patients carried a few TRBV segments more frequently than controls did, and TRBV5-6, TRBV5-1 and TRBV20-1 were among them. Normalized Chao1 diversity in multiple sclerosis patients fell significantly below that of controls.

This clonotype was seen a handful of times. Its cognate antigen is unknown. Unique molecular identifiers were present in the TCR beta cDNA libraries. TCRdb redid the calling of the PCR reads with MiXCR, one entry per CDR3 protein. Of hundreds of thousands of distinct CDR3 sequences listed, nearly 45% are singletons. This TCR came from a girl between 10 and 17 years old with multiple sclerosis. Sequencing input: blood. This chain uses TRBV4-1 with TRBJ2-7, with TRBD2 matching 14 bases. CDR3 sequence (DNA): TGCGCCAGCAGCCAGAAGGGACTAGCGGGAGCTAATATCTACGAGCAGTACTTC. Its protein is CASSQKGLAGANIYEQYF.